This entry features one TCR beta chain sequence. Antigen specificity is unknown. Data came from immunoSEQ multiplex PCR; TCRdb stores just in-frame clones and leaves some out. Here the sample spans approximately 60,000 clones, around 85% being singletons. These data belong to a study of T cell responses to AZD1222 COVID-19 vaccine. Whole-study context: Pooled together were second doses at about 4 or about 12 weeks. The study, taken as a whole, reports: An increase in Spike-specific TCR breadth and depth was observed after two AZD1222 doses. White British people made up most donors, females outnumbered males, and clonal diversity was possibly underestimated. A reported finding is that nearly half of spike-specific TCRs target unmutated variant regions.

CDR3 length equals 14 residues. With 4 bases clipped from V and 7 bases from J, the junction kept 4 bases outside the gene matches. Germline V gives CDR1 MDHEN, CDR2 SYDVKM. The sequences come from peripheral blood, collected on day 0 of AZD1222 vaccination. The receptor was isolated from an adult in good health. The rearrangement uses TRBV28 and TRBJ1-5; 10 bases fit TRBD1. CDR3: CASSSGQGEQPQHF. CDR3 in DNA: TGTGCCAGCAGTTCTGGACAGGGGGAGCAGCCCCAGCATTTT.